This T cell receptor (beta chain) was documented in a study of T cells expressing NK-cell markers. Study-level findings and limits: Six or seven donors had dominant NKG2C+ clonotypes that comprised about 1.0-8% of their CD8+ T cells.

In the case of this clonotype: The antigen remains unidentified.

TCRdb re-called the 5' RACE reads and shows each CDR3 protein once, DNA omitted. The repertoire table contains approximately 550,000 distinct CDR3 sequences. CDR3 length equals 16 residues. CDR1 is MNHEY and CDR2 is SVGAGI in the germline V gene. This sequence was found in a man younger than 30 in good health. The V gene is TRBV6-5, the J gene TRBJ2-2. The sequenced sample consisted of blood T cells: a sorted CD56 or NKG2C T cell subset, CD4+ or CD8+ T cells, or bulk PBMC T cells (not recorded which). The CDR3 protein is CASSYSTQRNTGELFF.